The 29 T cell receptor beta chains below were found in one sample sequenced in a study of immune evolution from preneoplasia to lung adenocarcinoma. Assay used: immunoSEQ multiplex PCR; TCRdb lists only in-frame clones, some missing. The sample yields 4,000 to 5,500 clones, around 85% seen once. Sequenced material: FFPE minimally invasive lung adenocarcinoma tissue. The receptors here all came from a person aged 50-70 years with lung adenocarcinoma.

The chain combines TRBV4-1 with TRBJ2-2; the D call may be TRBD1 or TRBD2 (5 bases each). The CDR3 has 18 residues. CDR1 and CDR2 (germline): MGHRA, YSYEKL. V was pared by 3 bases and J by 1 base, with 18 bases between. CDR3 DNA: TGCGCCAGCAGCCAGGGCCGAATGAGGGGCGAGAACACCGGGGAGCTGTTTTTT. Protein product: CASSQGRMRGENTGELFF.

The chain combines TRBV6-4 with TRBJ2-2; TRBD1 agrees at 7 bases. Germline-derived CDR1 and CDR2 are MRHNA and SNTAGT. The J segment lost 7 bases and the V segment lost 5 bases, leaving 7 bases of the junction unmatched. The CDR3 extends over 14 amino acids. The CDR3 nucleotides read TGTGCCAGCAGTCAGGGGGATTGGAGCGGGGAGCTGTTTTTT. This translates into CASSQGDWSGELFF.

The chain has TRBV2 and TRBJ1-2; D remains unclear. Trimming took 4 bases from V and 7 from J, leaving 10 bases between them. CDR1 is SNHLY and CDR2 is FYNNEI in the germline V gene. The CDR3 totals 12 residues. The CDR3 DNA reads as TGTGCCAGCAGTGGAGCCGGGTTTGGCTACACCTTC. It yields the protein CASSGAGFGYTF.

J is TRBJ1-4 and V is TRBV9; TRBD1 is a possible D gene (5 bases). V shed 1 base and J shed 7 bases, with 8 bases lying between them. Per germline, CDR1 SGDLS and CDR2 YYNGEE. This CDR3 has 13 residues. The CDR3 region has the DNA TGTGCCAGCAGCGTAAGGCAGGGTGAAAAACTGTTTTTT. Translation gives CASSVRQGEKLFF.

This clone was seen once. The rearrangement links TRBV7-2 to TRBJ1-3; D is undetermined. Looked up from germline, CDR1 is SGHTA and CDR2 is FQGNSA. CDR3 size: 15 residues. Trimming took off 5 bases at V and 4 bases at J, with 15 bases between the two ends. The CDR3 DNA sequence: TGTGCCAGCAGCCCTGACGGAGGGTTCGGAAACACCATATATTTT. Protein product: CASSPDGGFGNTIYF. The full variable domain, rest sourced from reference TRBV7-2 and TRBJ1-3, is GAGVSQSPSNKVTEKGKDVELRCDPISGHTALYWYRQSLGQGLEFLIYFQGNSAPDKSGLPSDRFSAERTGGSVSTLTIQRTQQEDSAVYLCASSPDGGFGNTIYFGEGSWLTVV.

The V call is TRBV4-2, the J call TRBJ1-2; no firm D call. Trimming removed 1 base at V and 3 bases at J, with 9 bases between. The CDR3 is 14 amino acids. The germline gives CDR1 LGHNA, CDR2 YNFKEQ. The CDR3 nucleotides read TGTGCCAGCAGCCAAGTGCTGGAGGACTATGGCTACACCTTC. This translates into CASSQVLEDYGYTF.

This chain joins TRBV9 and TRBJ2-1; TRBD2 matches 11 bases. The CDR3 is 15 amino acids. The germline V gene has CDR1 SGDLS and CDR2 YYNGEE. Trimming cost V 3 bases and J 2 bases; bases outside gene matches: 1. DNA for the CDR3: TGTGCCAGCAGCGCGACTAGCGGGACCTACAATGAGCAGTTCTTC. It encodes CASSATSGTYNEQFF.

The V and J genes are TRBV6-6 and TRBJ2-1, with D unresolved. Germline CDR1 is MNHNY and CDR2 is SVGAGI (reference sequence). This CDR3 is built from 12 residues. Trimming took 7 bases from V and 1 from J, leaving 5 bases between them. The CDR3 sequence: CASTASYNEQFF. The CDR3 DNA sequence: TGTGCCAGCACTGCATCCTACAATGAGCAGTTCTTC.

The chain employs TRBV27 and TRBJ2-7; TRBD2 matches 8 bases. In germline, CDR1 is MNHEY, CDR2 SMNVEV (reference sequence). With V trimmed by 7 bases and J by 5 bases, 13 bases remained unmatched. The CDR3 extends over 15 amino acids. CDR3 in DNA: TGTGCCAGCAACCCGTACCTGGGACTAGTTCACGAGCAGTACTTC. It specifies CASNPYLGLVHEQYF.

This clone was detected a few times. The chain combines TRBV29-1 with TRBJ1-1, with 7 bases lining up with TRBD1. J was trimmed by 0 bases and V by 6 bases; bases with no gene match: 16. The length of the CDR3 is 17 residues. Per germline, CDR1 SQVTM and CDR2 ANQGSEA. The CDR3 DNA reads TGCAGCGTAACAATCAGGGGGTCAGCCCCAATGAACACTGAAGCTTTCTTT. It specifies CSVTIRGSAPMNTEAFF.

The rearrangement uses TRBV6-6 and TRBJ2-7; 8 bases map to TRBD2. The CDR3 runs 15 residues. Germline V gene data show CDR1 as MNHNY and CDR2 as SVGAGI (reference sequence). V gave up 2 bases and J gave up 3 bases; unmatched junction bases: 6. CDR3 coding DNA: TGTGCCAGCAGTTACGGGCTAGCGGGTGGCTACGAGCAGTACTTC. Translated, it gives CASSYGLAGGYEQYF.

The rearrangement links TRBV5-1 to TRBJ2-3; 13 positions match TRBD2. The CDR3 runs 15 residues. V was clipped by 5 bases and J by 7 bases; unmatched bases: 7. Germline V CDR1 and CDR2: SGHRS, YFSETQ. CDR3 sequence (DNA): TGCGCCAGCAGTGAGACTAGCGGGGGGTTTTATACGCAGTATTTT. Translation: CASSETSGGFYTQYF.

The genes are TRBV29-1 and TRBJ2-7; D is uncertain. Germline V lookup: CDR1 SQVTM, CDR2 ANQGSEA. Trimming removed 6 bases at V and 0 bases at J, with 12 bases between. This CDR3 contains 13 residues. For the CDR3, the DNA is TGCAGCGTACAGACATTAAGCTCCTACGAGCAGTACTTC. Its translation: CSVQTLSSYEQYF.

J is TRBJ1-1 and V is TRBV11-3; unclear D gene. V shed 5 bases and J shed 1 base, with 14 bases lying between them. The CDR3 spans 15 residues. Germline V gives CDR1 SGHNT, CDR2 YENEEA. The CDR3 region has the DNA TGTGCCAGCAGCCCGGACGGAGAGGCGAACACTGAAGCTTTCTTT. Its protein is CASSPDGEANTEAFF.

This clone was found once. Other DNA sequences in the sample encode the same CDR3. The chain recombines TRBV7-9 with TRBJ2-7; no firm D call. CDR1 SEHNR and CDR2 FQNEAQ come from the germline V gene (reference sequence). This CDR3 is built from 14 residues. V gave up 1 base and J gave up 0 bases, with 7 bases separating them. The CDR3, as DNA: TGTGCCAGCAGCTTAGTTGGCGGCTCCTACGAGCAGTACTTC. This codes for CASSLVGGSYEQYF.

This rearrangement joins TRBV15 to TRBJ1-1; no clear D. This CDR3 has 18 residues. Germline-derived CDR1 and CDR2 are LNHNV and YYDKDF (reference sequence). The V end was cut by 5 bases, the J end by 2 bases, with 24 bases between. DNA for the CDR3: TGTGCCACCAGCGTACGGGGTAGCGCAGGAGAAGCAAACACTGAAGCTTTCTTT. Translated, it gives CATSVRGSAGEANTEAFF.

J is TRBJ1-1 and V is TRBV19; TRBD1 might be the D (5 bases). The CDR3 is 13 residues long. Trimming removed 4 bases at V and 7 bases at J, with 13 bases between. The germline V gene encodes CDR1 LNHDA and CDR2 SQIVND (reference sequence). The CDR3 here is CASSSQGIGEAFF. The CDR3 region has the DNA TGTGCCAGTAGTAGTCAGGGAATTGGTGAAGCTTTCTTT.

This chain joins TRBV11-2 and TRBJ2-1, with D unresolved. The V end was cut by 0 bases, the J end by 0 bases, with 6 bases between. The CDR3 extends over 15 amino acids. Germline V gives CDR1 SGHAT, CDR2 FQNNGV. The DNA of the CDR3 is TGTGCCAGCAGCTTAGAATCAAGCTCCTACAATGAGCAGTTCTTC. This encodes CASSLESSSYNEQFF. The whole variable domain, filled in from reference TRBV11-2 and TRBJ2-1, reads EAGVAQSPRYKIIEKRQSVAFWCNPISGHATLYWYQQILGQGPKLLIQFQNNGVVDDSQLPKDRFSAERLKGVDSTLKIQPAKLEDSAVYLCASSLESSSYNEQFFGPGTRLTVL.

In its sample, this clone was seen a few times. This chain joins TRBV18 and TRBJ1-2; D not certain. This CDR3 spans 13 amino acids. Trimming stripped 3 bases from V and 14 bases from J, with 19 bases between. Germline lookup yields CDR1 KGHSH and CDR2 LQKENI. DNA for the CDR3: TGTGCCAGCTCACCGGCCTATCTTGGGGAGCCAACCTTC. Amino acids: CASSPAYLGEPTF.

This clone was detected once. The gene calls are TRBV4-1 and TRBJ2-6; 8 nucleotides line up with TRBD1. This CDR3 is built from 19 residues. V lost 0 bases and J lost 0; bases outside the gene matches: 7. Germline V gene data show CDR1 as MGHRA and CDR2 as YSYEKL. This chain's CDR3 is CASSQDSGGLYSGANVLTF. CDR3 coding DNA: TGCGCCAGCAGCCAAGACTCAGGGGGCCTCTACTCTGGGGCCAACGTCCTGACTTTC.

This clone has a single count. The chain combines TRBV11-2 with TRBJ2-4, with a possible D match to TRBD1 (6 bases). Trimming shortened V by 8 bases and J by 1 base, and 15 bases separated the two germline ends. The CDR3 sequence is 15 residues long. Germline-derived CDR1 and CDR2 are SGHAT and FQNNGV. The DNA of the CDR3 is TGTGCCAGCGGGACAAGGGGATCGGCCAAAAACATTCAGTACTTC. Its translation: CASGTRGSAKNIQYF. Combining the CDR3 with reference TRBV11-2 and TRBJ2-4 gives the whole variable domain EAGVAQSPRYKIIEKRQSVAFWCNPISGHATLYWYQQILGQGPKLLIQFQNNGVVDDSQLPKDRFSAERLKGVDSTLKIQPAKLEDSAVYLCASGTRGSAKNIQYFGAGTRLSVL.

The chain links TRBV5-5 to TRBJ1-4, with unresolved D. The CDR3 sequence is 14 residues long. Per germline, CDR1 SGHKS and CDR2 YYEKEE (reference sequence). Trimming left V 2 bases short and J 5 bases short, with 10 bases between. CDR3 DNA sequence: TGTGCCAGCAGCTTAACATTTGTCAATGAAAAACTGTTTTTT. Protein sequence: CASSLTFVNEKLFF.

This chain connects TRBV4-1 to TRBJ2-3; TRBD1 or TRBD2 may be the D gene (5 bases each). The germline V and J ends were trimmed by 2 bases and 1 base, with 13 bases remaining between them. The CDR3 totals 16 residues. Per germline, CDR1 MGHRA and CDR2 YSYEKL. DNA for the CDR3: TGCGCCAGCAGCCAAAATCACATGGGGGGCACAGATACGCAGTATTTT. Protein product: CASSQNHMGGTDTQYF.

The CDR3 DNA sequence: TGTGCCAGCTCACCCCTCGGGGGACAAAATGGCTACACCTTC. It is translated as CASSPLGGQNGYTF. The V and J genes are TRBV18 and TRBJ1-2; D possibly corresponds to TRBD1 (6 bases). The CDR3 spans 14 residues. Trimming took off 3 bases at V and 6 bases at J, with 14 bases between the two ends. Germline CDR1 KGHSH, CDR2 LQKENI.

The chain employs TRBV6-5 and TRBJ1-1, with a tentative D call TRBD1 (6 bases). The CDR3 is 14 residues long. Between the trimmed V and J ends, which lost 2 bases and 3 bases, there was a span of 10 bases. Germline values: CDR1 MNHEY, CDR2 SVGAGI. The CDR3 is CASSYRGRDTEAFF. The CDR3 DNA reads TGTGCCAGCAGTTACAGGGGGAGGGACACTGAAGCTTTCTTT.

The chain combines TRBV4-2 with TRBJ2-1, with TRBD2 matching 11 bases. The CDR3 extends over 18 amino acids. Unmatched junction bases numbered 12, after V lost 0 bases and J lost 8 bases. Germline CDR1 reads LGHNA; CDR2 reads YNFKEQ. In DNA, the CDR3 is TGTGCCAGCAGCCAAGAGAGGCTAGCGGGGGGCGGCGACGATGAGCAGTTCTTC. Its protein product is CASSQERLAGGGDDEQFF.

V usage is TRBV7-9 and J usage is TRBJ2-3; D not certain. V was clipped by 1 base and J by 0 bases, with 14 bases between them. CDR1 and CDR2 (germline): SEHNR, FQNEAQ (reference sequence). This CDR3 is 17 amino acids long. This CDR3 reads CASSLDPASTSTDTQYF. The CDR3 DNA follows: TGTGCCAGCAGCTTAGACCCAGCCTCCACGAGCACAGATACGCAGTATTTT.

The chain recombines TRBV25-1 with TRBJ1-2, with D unclear. This CDR3 spans 15 amino acids. Germline loops: CDR1 MGHDK, CDR2 SYGVNS. Deletions cut 3 bases from V and 7 bases from J, with 18 bases between. As DNA, the CDR3 is TGTGCCAGCAGTGATTCGGTACTCATCCCAGGTGGCTACACCTTC. Encoded protein: CASSDSVLIPGGYTF.

This chain joins TRBV4-3 and TRBJ2-3; 7 positions agree with TRBD2. J gave up 1 base and V 4 bases, and 11 bases lay outside the gene matches. Looked up from germline, CDR1 is LGHNA and CDR2 is YSLEER. The CDR3 spans 17 residues. CDR3 sequence: CASSPRRESGGTDTQYF. DNA for the CDR3: TGCGCCAGCAGCCCTCGGCGGGAGAGTGGGGGCACAGATACGCAGTATTTT.